A single sample gave rise to the 28 T cell receptor beta chains below, sequenced in a study of control samples from healthy donors and cancer patients (dated by TCRdb to 2020 to 2022). The method behind the library was the immunoSEQ multiplex PCR assay. Entries here come from immuneACCESS through TCRdb and include only in-frame sequences with V and J called. Some clones fail to appear in such tables; in the studies checked, an unresolved V gene covers under half of the shortfall, and the cause of the remainder is unknown. The sample contains about 120,000 clones, 88% of them found a single time. The ten top clones hold 3.4% of the sample. Sequencing used blood. Every receptor here comes from a man between 40 and 49 years old in good health.

The J gene is TRBJ2-6, the V gene TRBV11-3; TRBD1 is a possible D gene (6 bases). The CDR3 loop spans 16 amino acids. V lost 5 bases and J 4 bases, leaving 15 bases between the germline ends. Germline V CDR1 and CDR2: SGHNT, YENEEA. This chain's CDR3 is CASSDRTGLGANVLTF. CDR3 nucleotides: TGTGCCAGCAGCGATCGAACAGGGCTGGGGGCCAACGTCCTGACTTTC.

The chain carries TRBV9 and TRBJ2-2; possible D gene TRBD1, 6 bases. In germline, CDR1 is SGDLS, CDR2 YYNGEE. The CDR3 totals 16 residues. The V and J ends lost 0 bases and 6 bases respectively, with 15 bases between them. The CDR3 region is CASSVASQGRAGELFF. The DNA of the CDR3 is TGTGCCAGCAGCGTAGCTTCCCAGGGGCGGGCCGGGGAGCTGTTTTTT.

The chain joins TRBV21-1 to TRBJ1-1. TRBV21-1 is a pseudogene. This CDR3 is built from 15 residues. The CDR3 nucleotides read TGTGCCAGCAGCAAAGATGGGGTGACTGGAACTGAAGCTTTCTTT. Translated: CASSKDGVTGTEAFF.

This chain joins TRBV29-1 and TRBJ1-6; possible D gene TRBD1, 6 bases. Germline loops: CDR1 SQVTM, CDR2 ANQGSEA. With 6 bases removed from V and 7 bases from J, the gap between germline ends came to 13 bases. CDR3 length: 13 amino acids. The CDR3 bases are TGCAGCGTACAGACAGGTTCGAATTCACCCCTCCACTTT. Protein product: CSVQTGSNSPLHF. Supplemented by reference TRBV29-1 and TRBJ1-6, the full variable domain reads SAVISQKPSRDICQRGTSLTIQCQVDSQVTMMFWYRQQPGQSLTLIATANQGSEATYESGFVIDKFPISRPNLTFSTLTVSNMSPEDSSIYLCSVQTGSNSPLHFGNGTRLTVT.

The chain combines TRBV4-1 with TRBJ2-4, with a weak D call TRBD2 (7 bases). The CDR3 has 16 amino acids. CDR1 is MGHRA and CDR2 is YSYEKL in the germline V gene. Trimming removed 3 bases at V and 4 bases at J, with 16 bases between. CDR3: CASSHVAGALKNIQYF. The DNA of the CDR3 is TGCGCCAGCAGCCATGTCGCGGGGGCCCTAAAAAACATTCAGTACTTC.

The chain couples TRBV18 to TRBJ2-3; 9 bases map to TRBD2. The V segment lost 2 bases and the J segment 0 bases; nucleotides outside the gene matches: 3. In germline, CDR1 is KGHSH, CDR2 LQKENI. CDR3 size: 16 residues. In DNA, the CDR3 is TGTGCCAGCTCACCAGTAGCGGGGGTCAGCACAGATACGCAGTATTTT. It is translated as CASSPVAGVSTDTQYF.

The chain has TRBV14 and TRBJ1-1; TRBD1 agrees at 7 bases. Trimming at V came to 0 bases and at J to 10 bases, leaving 2 bases not matched to a gene. There are 12 residues in the CDR3. Germline CDR1 is SGHDN and CDR2 is FVKESK. The CDR3 DNA reads as TGTGCCAGCAGCCAAGATCCAGGGGGAGCTTTCTTT. Residues: CASSQDPGGAFF.

This clone was seen more than once but under ten times. This chain uses TRBV5-1 with TRBJ1-5, with D hard to call. CDR3 length equals 15 residues. Germline V gives CDR1 SGHRS, CDR2 YFSETQ. The V end lost 0 bases, the J end lost 2 bases, and 9 bases lay between the germline ends. The CDR3 DNA follows: TGCGCCAGCAGCTTGGAGGTCAGCGGCAATCAGCCCCAGCATTTT. Its translation is CASSLEVSGNQPQHF.

J is TRBJ1-1 and V is TRBV7-9; D unresolved. The CDR3 loop spans 13 amino acids. Germline CDR1 SEHNR, CDR2 FQNEAQ (reference sequence). V was trimmed by 6 bases and J by 2 bases, leaving 10 bases between them. The CDR3 spells CASSQEINTEAFF. CDR3 coding DNA: TGTGCCAGCAGTCAGGAGATAAACACTGAAGCTTTCTTT.

The chain recombines TRBV27 with TRBJ2-1; D is unresolved. The CDR3 runs to 13 residues. The germline CDR1 and CDR2 sequences are MNHEY and SMNVEV (reference sequence). V gave up 5 bases and J gave up 5 bases, with 10 bases separating them. Here the CDR3 reads CASSIDRHNEQFF. CDR3 nucleotide sequence: TGTGCCAGCAGTATAGACCGACACAATGAGCAGTTCTTC.

This chain links TRBV24-1 with TRBJ1-1, with D uncertain. Per the germline V gene, CDR1 is KGHDR and CDR2 is SFDVKD. The V end lost 9 bases, the J end lost 1 base, and 11 bases lay between the germline ends. The CDR3 has 13 residues. In DNA form, the CDR3 reads TGTGCCACCCGCCACCCGTCGAACACTGAAGCTTTCTTT. Translated, it gives CATRHPSNTEAFF.

The V call is TRBV5-1, the J call TRBJ1-2; 10 bases are a match to TRBD1. This CDR3 has 15 residues. Germline V gene data show CDR1 as SGHRS and CDR2 as YFSETQ. Unmatched junction bases numbered 5, after V lost 4 bases and J lost 2 bases. The DNA for the CDR3 is TGCGCCAGCAGCCGGACAGGGGGTGTGAACTATGGCTACACCTTC. Translating it yields CASSRTGGVNYGYTF.

The V and J genes are TRBV11-3 and TRBJ1-6; 7 positions agree with TRBD1. V shed 1 base, J shed 6 bases, and the junction held 6 bases outside the gene matches. There are 16 residues in the CDR3. Germline-derived CDR1 and CDR2 are SGHNT and YENEEA. CDR3 protein: CASSLGAGGTNSPLHF. Here the CDR3 DNA reads TGTGCCAGCAGCTTAGGGGCAGGGGGTACTAATTCACCCCTCCACTTT.

The chain couples TRBV6-6 to TRBJ1-5; tentatively, D is TRBD1 (6 bases). V was pared by 8 bases and J by 3 bases, with 20 bases between. The CDR3 is 16 amino acids. The germline gives CDR1 MNHNY, CDR2 SVGAGI (reference sequence). CDR3 DNA: TGTGCCAGCGGTAGTCCACAGGGAAGAACCAATCAGCCCCAGCATTTT. It specifies CASGSPQGRTNQPQHF.

The chain is built from TRBV29-1 and TRBJ2-7; D gene unclear. The CDR3 loop spans 16 amino acids. V was shortened by 1 base and J by 4 bases, with 20 bases between the two germline ends. Germline lookup yields CDR1 SQVTM and CDR2 ANQGSEA. This chain's CDR3 is CSVEGTPGSARYEQYF. DNA for the CDR3: TGCAGCGTTGAAGGCACTCCCGGGTCGGCAAGATACGAGCAGTACTTC.

This chain joins TRBV29-1 and TRBJ2-7, with a possible D match to TRBD2 (6 bases). Trimming left V 4 bases short and J 7 bases short, with 14 bases between. CDR1 SQVTM and CDR2 ANQGSEA come from the germline V gene. The CDR3 contains 12 residues. The CDR3, as DNA: TGCAGCGTTGTAGGCGGGGACGGAGAGCAGTACTTC. Translated, it gives CSVVGGDGEQYF.

The chain carries TRBV6-1 and TRBJ1-1, with TRBD1 identical over 10 bases. The CDR3 extends over 14 amino acids. The V and J ends lost 6 bases and 6 bases, in that order; junction bases with no gene match: 7. Germline V gene data show CDR1 as MNHNS and CDR2 as SASEGT. DNA of the CDR3: TGTGCCAGCAGACGGACAGGGGGAAACTCTGAAGCTTTCTTT. Translation: CASRRTGGNSEAFF.

The chain is built from TRBV7-9 and TRBJ1-5, with 8 bases that match TRBD1. The V gene end was trimmed by 5 bases and the J gene end by 4 bases; junction bases not matched to a gene: 4. Germline V lookup: CDR1 SEHNR, CDR2 FQNEAQ (reference sequence). This CDR3 is built from 14 residues. The CDR3 nucleotides are TGTGCCAGCAGCGGAGACAGGGGAAATCAGCCCCAGCATTTT. It codes for CASSGDRGNQPQHF.

DNA for the CDR3: TGCGCCAGCAGCTTGGTATTGAACACTGAAGCTTTCTTT. Translated: CASSLVLNTEAFF. The rearrangement links TRBV5-1 to TRBJ1-1; unclear D gene. Germline-derived CDR1 and CDR2 are SGHRS and YFSETQ. With 0 bases removed from V and 0 bases from J, the gap between germline ends came to 3 bases. The CDR3 loop spans 13 amino acids.

V gene TRBV27 combines with J gene TRBJ1-6, with 7 bases identical to TRBD1. Per the germline V gene, CDR1 is MNHEY and CDR2 is SMNVEV (reference sequence). CDR3 length: 17 amino acids. V trimming: 3 bases; J trimming: 0 bases; junction bases outside the gene matches: 5. The CDR3 reads CASSFYRGSSYNSPLHF. DNA of the CDR3: TGTGCCAGCAGTTTCTACAGGGGAAGCTCCTATAATTCACCCCTCCACTTT.

The J gene is TRBJ1-5, the V gene TRBV19; D is perhaps TRBD1 (6 bases). The CDR3 has 14 amino acids. Germline values: CDR1 LNHDA, CDR2 SQIVND (reference sequence). V gave up 10 bases and J gave up 6 bases, with 19 bases separating them. The CDR3 is CATLSGGAGQPQHF. The DNA of the CDR3 is TGTGCCACCTTAAGCGGGGGGGCGGGTCAGCCCCAGCATTTT.

The chain uses TRBV4-3 and TRBJ1-2; 9 bases align to TRBD1. This CDR3 spans 16 amino acids. Unmatched junction bases numbered 4, after V lost 1 base and J lost 1 base. Germline CDR1 and CDR2: LGHNA and YSLEER. CDR3 DNA: TGCGCCAGCAGCCAAGCCGGGGACAGGGATAACTATGGCTACACCTTC. Its protein product is CASSQAGDRDNYGYTF.

The chain employs TRBV6-5 and TRBJ1-6, with unresolved D. Germline V gene data show CDR1 as MNHEY and CDR2 as SVGAGI. V was clipped by 10 bases and J by 10 bases, with 17 bases between them. The CDR3 contains 13 residues. CDR3 in amino acids: CATLGAGWSPLHF. The DNA for the CDR3 is TGTGCCACCCTGGGAGCAGGTTGGTCACCCCTCCACTTT.

The V gene is TRBV5-1, the J gene TRBJ1-6, with TRBD1 identical over 8 bases. CDR3 size: 13 residues. Germline CDR1 reads SGHRS; CDR2 reads YFSETQ. Trimming took 5 bases from V and 10 from J; bases not matched to a gene: 5. CDR3 nucleotide sequence: TGCGCCAGCAGAACGGACAGGGACTCACCCCTCCACTTT. Its protein is CASRTDRDSPLHF. Together with reference TRBV5-1 and TRBJ1-6, the CDR3 gives the full variable domain: KAGVTQTPRYLIKTRGQQVTLSCSPISGHRSVSWYQQTPGQGLQFLFEYFSETQRNKGNFPGRFSGRQFSNSRSEMNVSTLELGDSALYLCASRTDRDSPLHFGNGTRLTVT.

V usage is TRBV5-1 and J usage is TRBJ1-5, with D tentatively TRBD1 (6 bases). The V gene's germline CDR1 is SGHRS and CDR2 YFSETQ. The CDR3 covers 15 residues. Trimming took off 4 bases at V and 3 bases at J, with 14 bases between the two ends. CDR3 DNA sequence: TGCGCCAGCAGCCCGGAAACAGGGCACAATCAGCCCCAGCATTTT. Translating gives CASSPETGHNQPQHF. Looking up the rest from reference TRBV5-1 and TRBJ1-5 gives the full variable domain: KAGVTQTPRYLIKTRGQQVTLSCSPISGHRSVSWYQQTPGQGLQFLFEYFSETQRNKGNFPGRFSGRQFSNSRSEMNVSTLELGDSALYLCASSPETGHNQPQHFGDGTRLSIL.

This clone was counted a few times. The rearrangement uses TRBV7-2 and TRBJ1-1; D not resolved. The V end was cut by 1 base, the J end by 1 base, with 10 bases between. The CDR3 totals 15 residues. Germline CDR1 SGHTA, CDR2 FQGNSA. This CDR3 reads CASSLVHGKNTEAFF. CDR3 nucleotide sequence: TGTGCCAGCAGCTTAGTTCACGGAAAGAACACTGAAGCTTTCTTT.

The chain links TRBV6-6 to TRBJ2-1, with 9 bases lining up with TRBD1. This CDR3 has 16 residues. Trimming took 5 bases from V and 4 from J; bases not matched to a gene: 9. Germline lookup yields CDR1 MNHNY and CDR2 SVGAGI (reference sequence). The DNA for the CDR3 is TGTGCCAGCAGTCTGGGACAGGGTCGTGTTTACAATGAGCAGTTCTTC. Residues: CASSLGQGRVYNEQFF.

The chain links TRBV4-3 to TRBJ1-5; D gene uncertain. V was pared by 5 bases and J by 5 bases, with 10 bases between. This CDR3 region has 13 residues. In germline, CDR1 is LGHNA, CDR2 YSLEER. In DNA, the CDR3 is TGCGCCAGCAGCGAACGCCAGGATCAGCCCCAGCATTTT. Its protein product is CASSERQDQPQHF.